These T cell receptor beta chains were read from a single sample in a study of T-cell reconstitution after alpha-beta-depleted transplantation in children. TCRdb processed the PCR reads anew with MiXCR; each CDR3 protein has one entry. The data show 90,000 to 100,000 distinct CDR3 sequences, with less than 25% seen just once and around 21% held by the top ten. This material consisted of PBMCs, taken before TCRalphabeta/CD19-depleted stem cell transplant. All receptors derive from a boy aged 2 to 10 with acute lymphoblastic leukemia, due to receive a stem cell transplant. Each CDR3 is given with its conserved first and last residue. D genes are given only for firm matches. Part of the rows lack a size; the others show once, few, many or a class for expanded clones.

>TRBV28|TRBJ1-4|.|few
CASSLQLYNEKLFF
TGTGCCAGCAGTTTACAGTTATATAATGAAAAACTGTTTTTT
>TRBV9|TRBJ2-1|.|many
CASSYSGGLSYEQFF
TGTGCCAGCAGTTACAGCGGAGGACTCAGCTATGAGCAGTTCTTC
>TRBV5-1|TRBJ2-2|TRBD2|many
CASSLALAEAGELFF
TGCGCCAGCAGCTTGGCACTAGCGGAGGCCGGGGAGCTGTTTTTT
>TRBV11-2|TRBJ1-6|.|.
CASSSTIMNSPLHF
TGTGCCAGCAGCTCAACAATCATGAATTCACCCCTCCACTTT
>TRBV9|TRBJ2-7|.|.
CASSYTGYEQYF
TGTGCCAGCAGCTATACAGGCTACGAGCAGTACTTC
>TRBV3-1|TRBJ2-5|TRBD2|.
CASSLGLAERETQYF
TGTGCCAGCAGCTTGGGACTAGCGGAGCGGGAGACCCAGTACTTC
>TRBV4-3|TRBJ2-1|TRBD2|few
CASSQARGDEQFF
TGCGCCAGCAGCCAAGCTCGGGGGGATGAGCAGTTCTTC
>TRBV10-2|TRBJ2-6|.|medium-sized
CASSGAGSGANVLTF
TGCGCCAGCTCGGGGGCGGGATCTGGGGCCAACGTCCTGACTTTC
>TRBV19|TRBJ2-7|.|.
CASSIGFSYEQYF
TGTGCCAGTAGTATAGGCTTCTCCTACGAGCAGTACTTC
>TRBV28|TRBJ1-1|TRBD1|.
CASRLRQGGAFF
TGTGCCAGCAGACTCCGACAGGGAGGGGCTTTCTTT
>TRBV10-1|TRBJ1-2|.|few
CASSESGDYGYTF
TGCGCCAGCAGTGAGTCCGGGGACTATGGCTACACCTTC
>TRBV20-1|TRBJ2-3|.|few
CSARPGDFRGGAADTQYF
TGCAGTGCTAGACCCGGCGACTTCCGCGGAGGGGCGGCAGATACGCAGTATTTT
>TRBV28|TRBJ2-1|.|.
CASSSSLASSYNEQFF
TGTGCCAGCAGTTCCTCTCTAGCTTCCTCCTACAATGAGCAGTTCTTC
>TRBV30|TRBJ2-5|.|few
CASAEGRETQYF
TGTGCGTCCGCGGAGGGGCGAGAGACCCAGTACTTC
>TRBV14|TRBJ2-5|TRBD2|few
CASSFGTSGQETQYF
TGTGCCAGCAGCTTTGGGACTAGCGGTCAAGAGACCCAGTACTTC
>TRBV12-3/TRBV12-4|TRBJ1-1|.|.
CASSLGSAFF
TGTGCCAGCAGTTTAGGTTCAGCTTTCTTT
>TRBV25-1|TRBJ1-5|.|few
CASRNSNQPQHF
TGTGCCAGCAGGAATAGCAATCAGCCCCAGCATTTT